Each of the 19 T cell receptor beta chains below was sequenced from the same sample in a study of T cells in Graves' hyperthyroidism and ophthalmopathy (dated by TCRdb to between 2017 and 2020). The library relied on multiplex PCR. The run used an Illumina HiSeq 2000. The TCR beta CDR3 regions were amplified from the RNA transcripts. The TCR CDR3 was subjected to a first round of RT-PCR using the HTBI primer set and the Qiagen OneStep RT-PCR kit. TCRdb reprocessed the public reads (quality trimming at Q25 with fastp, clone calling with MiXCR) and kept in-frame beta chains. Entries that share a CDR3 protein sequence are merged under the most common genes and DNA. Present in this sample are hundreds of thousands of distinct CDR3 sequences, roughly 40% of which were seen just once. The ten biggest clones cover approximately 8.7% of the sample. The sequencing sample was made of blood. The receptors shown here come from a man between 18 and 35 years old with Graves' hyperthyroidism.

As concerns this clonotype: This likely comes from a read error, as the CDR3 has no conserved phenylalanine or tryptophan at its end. The CDR3 DNA reads TGTGCCAGCACCCTAGCGGGAGGGTACCAAGAGACCCAGTACCTC. Translating gives CASTLAGGYQETQYL. The rearrangement uses TRBV6-5 and TRBJ2-5, with 12 bases identical to TRBD2. The CDR3 is 15 amino acids. Germline V CDR1 and CDR2: MNHEY, SVGAGI. V gave up 7 bases and J gave up 0 bases; unmatched junction bases: 3.

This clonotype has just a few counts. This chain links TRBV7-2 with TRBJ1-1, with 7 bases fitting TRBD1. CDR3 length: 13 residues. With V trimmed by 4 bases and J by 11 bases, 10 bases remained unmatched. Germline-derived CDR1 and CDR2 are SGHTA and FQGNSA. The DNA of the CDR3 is TGTGCCAGCAGCTCTCAACAGGGAGGGGGCGCTTTCTTT. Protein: CASSSQQGGGAFF.

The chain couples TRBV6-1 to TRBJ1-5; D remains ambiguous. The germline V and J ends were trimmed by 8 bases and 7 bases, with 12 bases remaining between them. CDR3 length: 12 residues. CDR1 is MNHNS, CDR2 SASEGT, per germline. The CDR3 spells CASGFDGQPQHF. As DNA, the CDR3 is TGTGCCAGCGGGTTCGATGGGCAGCCCCAGCATTTT.

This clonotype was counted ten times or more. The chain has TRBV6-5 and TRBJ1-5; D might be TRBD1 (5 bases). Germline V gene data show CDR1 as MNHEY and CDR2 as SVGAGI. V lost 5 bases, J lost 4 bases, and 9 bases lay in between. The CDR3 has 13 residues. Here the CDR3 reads CASSDGANQPQHF. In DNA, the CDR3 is TGTGCCAGCAGTGACGGGGCAAATCAGCCCCAGCATTTT.

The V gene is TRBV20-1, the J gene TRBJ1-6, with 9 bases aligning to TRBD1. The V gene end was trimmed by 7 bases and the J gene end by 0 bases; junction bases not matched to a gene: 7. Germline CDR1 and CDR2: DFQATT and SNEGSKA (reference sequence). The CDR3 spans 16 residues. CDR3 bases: TGCAGTGTAGCGGGACAGGGAGGCTCCTATAATTCACCCCTCCACTTT. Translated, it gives CSVAGQGGSYNSPLHF.

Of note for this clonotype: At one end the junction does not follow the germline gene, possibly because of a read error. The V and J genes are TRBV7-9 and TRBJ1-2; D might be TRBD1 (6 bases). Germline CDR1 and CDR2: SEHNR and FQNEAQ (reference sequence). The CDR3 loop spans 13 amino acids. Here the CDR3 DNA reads TGCGCCAGCAGGGGTGACACCGGCAGAGGCTACACCTTC. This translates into CASRGDTGRGYTF.

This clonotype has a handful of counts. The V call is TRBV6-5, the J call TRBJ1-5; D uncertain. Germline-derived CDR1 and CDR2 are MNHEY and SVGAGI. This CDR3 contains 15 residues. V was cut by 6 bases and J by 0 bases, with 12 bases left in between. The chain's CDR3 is CASRDQPHSNQPQHF. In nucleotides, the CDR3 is TGTGCCAGCAGGGACCAACCCCATAGCAATCAGCCCCAGCATTTT.

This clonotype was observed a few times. The CDR3 DNA sequence: TGTGCCAGCAGCAACGGGGGAGGCAATCAGCCCCAGCATTTT. Its translation: CASSNGGGNQPQHF. The genes are TRBV6-5 and TRBJ1-5; tentatively, D is TRBD1 (5 bases). Germline assignment: CDR1 MNHEY and CDR2 SVGAGI. There are 14 residues in the CDR3. The germline V and J ends were trimmed by 6 bases and 2 bases, with 11 bases remaining between them.

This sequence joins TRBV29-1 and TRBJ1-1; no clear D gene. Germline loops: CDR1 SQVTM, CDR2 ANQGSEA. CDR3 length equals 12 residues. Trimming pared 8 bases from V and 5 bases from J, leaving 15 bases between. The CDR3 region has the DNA TGCAGCCGTCGGGTGGGATTAACTGAAGCTTTCTTT. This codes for CSRRVGLTEAFF. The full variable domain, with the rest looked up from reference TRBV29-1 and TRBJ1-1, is SAVISQKPSRDICQRGTSLTIQCQVDSQVTMMFWYRQQPGQSLTLIATANQGSEATYESGFVIDKFPISRPNLTFSTLTVSNMSPEDSSIYLCSRRVGLTEAFFGQGTRLTVV.

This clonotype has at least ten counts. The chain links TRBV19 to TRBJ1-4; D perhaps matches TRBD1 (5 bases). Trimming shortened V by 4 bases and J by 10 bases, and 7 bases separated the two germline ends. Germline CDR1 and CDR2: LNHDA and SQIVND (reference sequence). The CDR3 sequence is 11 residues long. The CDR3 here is CASSTGGKLFF. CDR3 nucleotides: TGTGCCAGTAGTACGGGGGGAAAACTGTTTTTT.

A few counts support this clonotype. This chain's CDR3 is CSARRSSGGELKETQYF. CDR3 bases: TGCAGTGCTAGAAGGTCTAGCGGGGGGGAACTAAAAGAGACCCAGTACTTC. The rearrangement joins TRBV20-1 to TRBJ2-5; 12 nucleotides match TRBD2. The CDR3 is made up of 17 amino acids. Germline V gives CDR1 DFQATT, CDR2 SNEGSKA (reference sequence). J lost 3 bases, V lost 2 bases, and 10 bases had no gene match.

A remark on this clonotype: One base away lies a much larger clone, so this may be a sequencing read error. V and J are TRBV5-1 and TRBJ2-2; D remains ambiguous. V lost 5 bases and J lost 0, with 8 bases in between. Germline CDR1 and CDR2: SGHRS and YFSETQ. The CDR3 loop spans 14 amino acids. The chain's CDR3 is CASSPHTNTGELFF. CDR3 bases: TGCGCCAGCAGTCCACATACGAACACCGGGGAGCTGTTTTTT.

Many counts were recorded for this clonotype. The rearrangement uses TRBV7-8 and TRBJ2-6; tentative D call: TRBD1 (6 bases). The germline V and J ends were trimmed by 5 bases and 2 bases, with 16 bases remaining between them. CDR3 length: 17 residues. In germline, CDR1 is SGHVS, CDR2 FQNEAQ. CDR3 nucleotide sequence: TGTGCCAGCAGCCCCTTCGCCCAGGGGACTGGGGCCAACGTCCTGACTTTC. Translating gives CASSPFAQGTGANVLTF.

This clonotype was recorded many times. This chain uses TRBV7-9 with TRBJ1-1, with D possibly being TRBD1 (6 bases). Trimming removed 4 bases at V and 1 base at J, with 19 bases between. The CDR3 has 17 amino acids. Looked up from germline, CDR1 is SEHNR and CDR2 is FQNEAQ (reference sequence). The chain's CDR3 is CASSSEGTFGTNTEAFF. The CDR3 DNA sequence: TGTGCCAGCAGCTCCGAAGGGACATTCGGGACGAACACTGAAGCTTTCTTT.

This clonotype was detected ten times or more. CDR3 sequence: CASSLQRGNQPQHF. DNA of the CDR3: TGTGCCAGCAGCCTCCAGAGGGGCAATCAGCCCCAGCATTTT. V gene TRBV7-2 combines with J gene TRBJ1-5; the D is unclear. The V end was cut by 5 bases, the J end by 2 bases, with 10 bases between. The CDR3 totals 14 residues. In germline, CDR1 is SGHTA, CDR2 FQGNSA.

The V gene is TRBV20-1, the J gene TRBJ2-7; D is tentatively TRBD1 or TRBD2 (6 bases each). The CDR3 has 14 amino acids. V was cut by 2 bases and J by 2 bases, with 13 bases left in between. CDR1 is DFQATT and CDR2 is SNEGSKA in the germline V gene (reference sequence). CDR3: CSARSPEGAYEQYF. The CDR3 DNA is TGCAGTGCTAGATCCCCGGAGGGGGCCTACGAGCAGTACTTC.

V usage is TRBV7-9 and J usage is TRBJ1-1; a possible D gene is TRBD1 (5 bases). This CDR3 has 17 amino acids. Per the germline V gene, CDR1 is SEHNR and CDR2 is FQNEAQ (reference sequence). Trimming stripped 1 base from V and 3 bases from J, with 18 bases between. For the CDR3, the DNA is TGTGCCAGCAGCTTAGGTCTCCTGGGACCCCAGGACACTGAAGCTTTCTTT. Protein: CASSLGLLGPQDTEAFF. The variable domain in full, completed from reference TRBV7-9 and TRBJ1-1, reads DTGVSQNPRHKITKRGQNVTFRCDPISEHNRLYWYRQTLGQGPEFLTYFQNEAQLEKSRLLSDRFSAERPKGSFSTLEIQRTEQGDSAMYLCASSLGLLGPQDTEAFFGQGTRLTVV.

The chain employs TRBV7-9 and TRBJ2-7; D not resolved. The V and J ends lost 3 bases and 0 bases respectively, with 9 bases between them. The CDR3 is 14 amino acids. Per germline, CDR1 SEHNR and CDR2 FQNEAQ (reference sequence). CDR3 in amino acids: CASSLQANSYEQYF. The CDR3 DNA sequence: TGTGCCAGCAGCTTGCAAGCAAACTCCTACGAGCAGTACTTC.

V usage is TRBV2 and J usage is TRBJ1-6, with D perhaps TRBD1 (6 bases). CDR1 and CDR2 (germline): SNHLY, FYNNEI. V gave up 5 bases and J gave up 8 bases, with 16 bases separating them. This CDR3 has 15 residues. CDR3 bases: TGTGCCAGCAGTCCACAGGGATCTGGGGATTCACCCCTCCACTTT. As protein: CASSPQGSGDSPLHF.